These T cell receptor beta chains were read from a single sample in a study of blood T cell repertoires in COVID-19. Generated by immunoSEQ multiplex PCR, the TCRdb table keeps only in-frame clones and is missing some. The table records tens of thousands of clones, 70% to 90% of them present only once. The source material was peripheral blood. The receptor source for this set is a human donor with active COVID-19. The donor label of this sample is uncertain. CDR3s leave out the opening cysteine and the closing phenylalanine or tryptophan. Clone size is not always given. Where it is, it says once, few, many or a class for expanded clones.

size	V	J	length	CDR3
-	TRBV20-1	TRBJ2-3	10	SASPGVDTQY
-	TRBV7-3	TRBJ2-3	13	ASSQGGGFLDTQY
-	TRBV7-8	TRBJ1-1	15	ASSLGALDRLNTEAF
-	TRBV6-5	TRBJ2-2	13	ASSYSTGIAGELF
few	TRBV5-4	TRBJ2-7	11	ASSSSGIREQY
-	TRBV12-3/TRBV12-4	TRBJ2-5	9	ASSSQETQY
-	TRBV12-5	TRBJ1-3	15	ASGVTGQGAGGNTIY
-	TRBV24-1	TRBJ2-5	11	ATSGLAGETQY
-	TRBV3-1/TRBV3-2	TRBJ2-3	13	ASSQTTGGPDTQY
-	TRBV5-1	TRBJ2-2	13	ASSLAGPNTGELF
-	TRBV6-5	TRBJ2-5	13	ASRPEGQGQETQY
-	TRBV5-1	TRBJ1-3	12	ASSLDQVVDTIY
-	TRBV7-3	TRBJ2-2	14	ASSQKGASNTGELF
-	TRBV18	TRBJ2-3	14	ASSPLAGVLTDTQY
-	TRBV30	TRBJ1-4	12	AWSIGQGGEKLF
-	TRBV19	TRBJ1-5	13	ASSNGAGGGQPQH
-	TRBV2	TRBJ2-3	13	ASTAGQGAVDTQY